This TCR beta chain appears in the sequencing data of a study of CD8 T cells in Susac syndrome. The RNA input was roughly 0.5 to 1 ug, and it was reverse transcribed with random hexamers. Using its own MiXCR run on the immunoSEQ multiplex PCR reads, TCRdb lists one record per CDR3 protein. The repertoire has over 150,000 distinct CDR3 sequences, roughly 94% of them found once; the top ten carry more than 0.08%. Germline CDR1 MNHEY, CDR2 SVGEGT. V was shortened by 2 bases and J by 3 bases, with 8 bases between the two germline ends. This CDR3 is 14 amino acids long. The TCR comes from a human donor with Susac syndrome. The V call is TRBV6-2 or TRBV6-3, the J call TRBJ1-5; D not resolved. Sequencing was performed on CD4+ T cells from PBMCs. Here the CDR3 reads CASSYGRVNQPQHF. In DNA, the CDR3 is TGTGCCAGCAGTTACGGACGGGTCAATCAGCCCCAGCATTTT.